This TCR beta chain was profiled in a study of blood T cell repertoires in COVID-19. Whole-study context: The origin of the acute and convalescent COVID-19 samples was the United States, Italy and Spain. T cells, B-cell-depleted T cells, or PBMCs provided the cDNA or gDNA that served as material.

The V end lost 6 bases, the J end lost 5 bases, and 9 bases lay between the germline ends. The CDR3 length is 12 residues. Germline CDR1 is LGHDT and CDR2 is YNNKEL (reference sequence). Profiling relied on immunoSEQ multiplex PCR, and the TCRdb table lists in-frame clones only, not all of them. Here the sample spans some 150,000 clones, 84% being singletons. The rearrangement joins TRBV3-1 (or the pseudogene TRBV3-2) to TRBJ2-3; D may be TRBD2 (6 bases). This TCR derives from a man aged 35-49 years who had recovered from COVID-19. Specimen: peripheral blood. The CDR3 protein is CASRGGGDTQYF. CDR3 nucleotide sequence: TGTGCCAGCAGGGGGGGAGGAGATACGCAGTATTTT.